The present entry profiles one T cell receptor (beta chain) with its context. Running of the v3.0 immunoSEQ assay took place at survey level. The protocol was immunoSEQ multiplex PCR, while the TCRdb copy is restricted to in-frame clones and leaves out a portion. The sample contains about 18,000 clones, 95% of which appear only once. The V segment lost 3 bases and the J segment 0 bases; nucleotides outside the gene matches: 7. Germline CDR1 and CDR2: MNHEY and SMNVEV (reference sequence). The CDR3 is 17 amino acids. This sample stems from a study of long-term antiretroviral therapy in people with HIV.

The chain couples TRBV27 to TRBJ2-2, with 7 positions matching TRBD1. Sequencing was performed on unsorted PBMCs, taken around 10 years after starting antiretroviral therapy. The sequence derives from a man aged 25 to 40 with HIV. CDR3 in DNA: TGTGCCAGCAGTTTCTTCGGGGACAGCGCGAACACCGGGGAGCTGTTTTTT. Amino acid sequence: CASSFFGDSANTGELFF.